A selection of T cell receptor beta chains follows, all from one sample in a study of beta chain features in type 1 diabetes. Profiled with immunoSEQ multiplex PCR; TCRdb holds only in-frame clones, not every one. Here the sample spans about 180,000 clones, around 8% being singletons. The sample consisted of central memory CD4+ T cells from blood. These receptors came from a woman in her forties with type 1 diabetes. Both conserved end residues are part of each CDR3. D genes are given only for firm matches. Some rows mark clone size as missing; the rest say once, few, many or name a class of expanded clone.

V: TRBV27; D: -; size: few; J: TRBJ2-5; DNA: TGTGCCAGCAAGGGTCGGGGGGAGACCCAGTACTTC; CDR3: CASKGRGETQYF
V: TRBV28; D: TRBD1; size: few; J: TRBJ2-2; DNA: TGTGCCAGCACCCGACAGGGTCCCGGGGAGCTGTTTTTT; CDR3: CASTRQGPGELFF
V: TRBV9; D: -; size: few; J: TRBJ2-3; DNA: TGTGCCAGCAGCACTCCCCTAGGGGCAGATACGCAGTATTTT; CDR3: CASSTPLGADTQYF
V: TRBV10-3; D: -; size: -; J: TRBJ2-3; DNA: TGTGCCATCAGTGAGGGACAGTCCACAGATACGCAGTATTTT; CDR3: CAISEGQSTDTQYF
V: TRBV9; D: TRBD2; size: few; J: TRBJ2-1; DNA: TGTGCCAGCAACGAAGGGACTAGCGGGGGAAGTCGGCAGTTCTTC; CDR3: CASNEGTSGGSRQFF
V: TRBV30; D: TRBD2; size: few; J: TRBJ2-3; DNA: TGTGCCTGGAGTGGACTAGCGTCAGATACGCAGTATTTT; CDR3: CAWSGLASDTQYF
V: TRBV5-1; D: -; size: few; J: TRBJ1-5; DNA: TGCGCCAGCAGCACCCGCCCCGGGATGAGCAATCAGCCCCAGCATTTT; CDR3: CASSTRPGMSNQPQHF
V: TRBV5-1; D: TRBD1; size: -; J: TRBJ2-1; DNA: TGCGCCAGCAGCTTGGTCCAGGGGGTAAAGACGAATGAGCAGTTCTTC; CDR3: CASSLVQGVKTNEQFF
V: TRBV5-1; D: TRBD1; size: -; J: TRBJ2-7; DNA: TGCGCCAGCAGCTTGGACAGGGGGAGCTCCTACGAGCAGTACTTC; CDR3: CASSLDRGSSYEQYF
V: TRBV7-2; D: TRBD2; size: -; J: TRBJ2-7; DNA: TGTGCCAGCAGCTTGAACGGGAGGGCCTCCTACGAGCAGTACTTC; CDR3: CASSLNGRASYEQYF
V: TRBV6-1; D: -; size: -; J: TRBJ1-5; DNA: TGTGCCAGCAGTGACGGAGGAGGGTTCAATCAGCCCCAGCATTTT; CDR3: CASSDGGGFNQPQHF
V: TRBV28; D: TRBD1; size: -; J: TRBJ2-7; DNA: TGTGCCATTACAGGGGCGTCCACCTCCTACGAGCAGTACTTC; CDR3: CAITGASTSYEQYF
V: TRBV18; D: -; size: -; J: TRBJ1-2; DNA: TGTGCCAGCTCACCGGACAAGGCCTATGGCTACACCTTC; CDR3: CASSPDKAYGYTF
V: TRBV28; D: TRBD1; size: -; J: TRBJ1-2; DNA: TGTGCCAGCCTACAGGGGTATGGCTACACCTTC; CDR3: CASLQGYGYTF
V: TRBV7-2; D: TRBD1; size: few; J: TRBJ2-1; DNA: TGTGCCAGCAGCTTCGAGGGACAGGCTTACAATGAGCAGTTCTTC; CDR3: CASSFEGQAYNEQFF
V: TRBV5-1; D: TRBD2; size: many; J: TRBJ2-7; DNA: TGCGCCAGCAGCTTGGTCCGCGGGAGGAACTACGAGCAGTACTTC; CDR3: CASSLVRGRNYEQYF
V: TRBV7-8; D: -; size: few; J: TRBJ1-5; DNA: TGTGCCAGCAGCGTAAACACAGTTAGCAATCAGCCCCAGCATTTT; CDR3: CASSVNTVSNQPQHF
V: TRBV7-2; D: -; size: few; J: TRBJ1-5; DNA: TGTGCCAGCAGCTTAGTCAGGGGAAGTCAGCCCCAGCATTTT; CDR3: CASSLVRGSQPQHF
V: TRBV13; D: TRBD1; size: few; J: TRBJ1-1; DNA: TGTGCCAGCAGCTTAGCAGGGGGACCTGAAGCTTTCTTT; CDR3: CASSLAGGPEAFF
V: TRBV9; D: -; size: -; J: TRBJ2-4; DNA: TGTGCCAGCAGCGTAGGTCGGGGTTCGGAAAACATTCAGTACTTC; CDR3: CASSVGRGSENIQYF
V: TRBV5-4; D: -; size: -; J: TRBJ1-6; DNA: TGTGCCAGCAGCTTGGAGGGGATTAATTCACCCCTCCACTTT; CDR3: CASSLEGINSPLHF
V: TRBV19; D: -; size: -; J: TRBJ2-1; DNA: TGTGCCAGTAACCTCGGACAGCCCTCCAATGAGCAGTTCTTC; CDR3: CASNLGQPSNEQFF
V: TRBV5-1; D: -; size: few; J: TRBJ1-1; DNA: TGCGCCAGCAGCTTGGTAGGGGACATGGACACTGAAGCTTTCTTT; CDR3: CASSLVGDMDTEAFF
V: TRBV6-5; D: TRBD1; size: -; J: TRBJ2-1; DNA: TGTGCCAGCAGTTACCGAGGGACAGGGAAGGATGAGCAGTTCTTC; CDR3: CASSYRGTGKDEQFF
V: TRBV7-2; D: -; size: few; J: TRBJ2-1; DNA: TGTGCCAGCAGCTTTTTGTCAGGCTCCTACAATGAGCAGTTCTTC; CDR3: CASSFLSGSYNEQFF
V: TRBV6-5; D: -; size: few; J: TRBJ1-2; DNA: TGTGCCAGCAGTGAAAGTGAGGCCTATGGCTACACCTTC; CDR3: CASSESEAYGYTF
V: TRBV7-3; D: TRBD1; size: -; J: TRBJ1-2; DNA: TGTGCCAGCAGAGAGCCCAGGGGGCGGCCCCGCGACTATGGCTACACCTTC; CDR3: CASREPRGRPRDYGYTF
V: TRBV6-6; D: TRBD2; size: -; J: TRBJ2-7; DNA: TGTGCCAGCAGCCGATCAAGCGGGAGCTCCTACGAGCAGTACTTC; CDR3: CASSRSSGSSYEQYF
V: TRBV5-1; D: -; size: -; J: TRBJ1-4; DNA: TGCGCCAGCAGCACCCTACCTGCAAATGAAAAACTGTTTTTT; CDR3: CASSTLPANEKLFF
V: TRBV27; D: -; size: -; J: TRBJ2-7; DNA: TGTGCCAGCAGTTTATCGGGCAGACCCCGAGAAGAGCAGTACTTC; CDR3: CASSLSGRPREEQYF
V: TRBV18; D: -; size: -; J: TRBJ2-5; DNA: TGTGCCAGCTCACCACCGGCTTCGAGGGAGACCCAGTACTTC; CDR3: CASSPPASRETQYF
V: TRBV7-6; D: -; size: few; J: TRBJ2-7; DNA: TGTGCCAGCAGCTTAGGGTGGCAGTCCTACGAGCAGTACTTC; CDR3: CASSLGWQSYEQYF
V: TRBV6-5; D: TRBD1; size: -; J: TRBJ2-5; DNA: TGTGCCAGCAGTCGGGGACAGTACCAAGAGACCCAGTACTTC; CDR3: CASSRGQYQETQYF
V: TRBV5-1; D: TRBD1; size: once; J: TRBJ2-3; DNA: TGCGCCAGCAACGGACAGGGGATCGATACGCAGTATTTT; CDR3: CASNGQGIDTQYF
V: TRBV5-4; D: TRBD2; size: -; J: TRBJ2-7; DNA: TGTGCCAGCAGCCAAGCGGGAACAGGCGCCTACGAGCAGTACTTC; CDR3: CASSQAGTGAYEQYF
V: TRBV9; D: -; size: -; J: TRBJ1-1; DNA: TGTGCCAGCAGCGTGCAGGGGTCAGGGACTGAAGCTTTCTTT; CDR3: CASSVQGSGTEAFF
V: TRBV7-2; D: -; size: few; J: TRBJ2-7; DNA: TGTGCCAGCAGCCTGGGCCCCGATTACGAGCAGTACTTC; CDR3: CASSLGPDYEQYF
V: TRBV7-9; D: -; size: -; J: TRBJ1-2; DNA: TGTGCCAGCAGGATAGGGGCGGACGGCTACACCTTC; CDR3: CASRIGADGYTF
V: TRBV6-1; D: -; size: few; J: TRBJ2-1; DNA: TGTGCCAGCAGTGTTCAGTTACGTGAGCAGTTCTTC; CDR3: CASSVQLREQFF
V: TRBV27; D: -; size: -; J: TRBJ1-2; DNA: TGTGCCAGCAGTTTAGGGGGCAGCCTCCCAGATGGCTACACCTTC; CDR3: CASSLGGSLPDGYTF
V: TRBV5-6; D: -; size: few; J: TRBJ1-5; DNA: TGTGCCAGCAGCTTTGGGCTGTATAGCAATCAGCCCCAGCATTTT; CDR3: CASSFGLYSNQPQHF
V: TRBV5-6; D: -; size: few; J: TRBJ1-2; DNA: TGTGCCAGCAGCTTGGGGAGGGAGAATGGCTACACCTTC; CDR3: CASSLGRENGYTF
V: TRBV6-5; D: -; size: -; J: TRBJ2-7; DNA: TGTGCCAGCGGTAGCAGGGGTGAGGGCTCCTACGAGCAGTACTTC; CDR3: CASGSRGEGSYEQYF
V: TRBV5-1; D: TRBD2; size: -; J: TRBJ2-4; DNA: TGCGCCAGCAGCTTGGCCGCGGGGGGCAACGGCAAAAACATTCAGTACTTC; CDR3: CASSLAAGGNGKNIQYF
V: TRBV7-2; D: -; size: -; J: TRBJ2-5; DNA: TGTGCCAGCAGCTCCAGAAATCAAGAGACCCAGTACTTC; CDR3: CASSSRNQETQYF